The 22 T cell receptor beta chains below were found in one sample sequenced in a study of tumor and adjacent non-tumor tissue in lung cancer. Three rounds of nested PCR, following a modified ARM-PCR protocol, produced the TCRbeta library. TCRdb reprocessed the multiplex PCR reads via MiXCR and lists one record per CDR3 protein. The profile shows some 200,000 distinct CDR3 sequences, 71% of them singletons. RNA was extracted from bulk tissue without any cell sorting. Source material: lung tumor tissue. These receptors originate from a man between 60 and 70 years old with non-small cell lung cancer.

Comment on this clonotype: At one end the junction does not follow the germline gene, possibly because of a read error. The V and J genes are TRBV20-1 and TRBJ2-4; D possibly matches TRBD1 or TRBD2 (5 bases each). The CDR3 is 13 amino acids. From germline, CDR1 is DFQATT and CDR2 SNEGSKA (reference sequence). CDR3 coding DNA: TGCTGTGCTGCGCCTGGGGGCAAAAACATTCAGTACTTC. This sequence encodes CCAAPGGKNIQYF.

There are a few counts of this clonotype. The chain has TRBV11-2 and TRBJ2-5; possibly TRBD2 for D (7 bases). There are 16 residues in the CDR3. Germline-derived CDR1 and CDR2 are SGHAT and FQNNGV. The CDR3 DNA sequence: TGTGTCTGTAGCTCCACAATGGGGGGGCCAAAGGAGACCCAGTACTTC. This codes for CVCSSTMGGPKETQYF. Using reference TRBV11-2 and TRBJ2-5 for the parts outside the CDR3, the full variable domain is EAGVAQSPRYKIIEKRQSVAFWCNPISGHATLYWYQQILGQGPKLLIQFQNNGVVDDSQLPKDRFSAERLKGVDSTLKIQPAKLEDSAVYLCVCSSTMGGPKETQYFGPGTRLLVL.

J is TRBJ1-5 and V is TRBV20-1; D is unclear. Germline-derived CDR1 and CDR2 are DFQATT and SNEGSKA (reference sequence). The CDR3 spans 13 residues. V lost 0 bases and J 0 bases, leaving 3 bases between the germline ends. CDR3 nucleotides: TGCAGTGCTAGAGAAGGTAGCAATCAGCCCCAGCATTTT. This encodes CSAREGSNQPQHF.

As for this clonotype: This sequence may be a read error, since a much larger clone differs from it by one base. The chain has TRBV6-6 and TRBJ2-7; D might be TRBD2 (5 bases). This CDR3 has 9 residues. From germline, CDR1 is MNHNY and CDR2 SVGAGI (reference sequence). Trimming cost V 11 bases and J 9 bases, with 11 bases left between them. CDR3 DNA: TGTGCCGGACTTACGGGGCAGTACTTC. This translates into CAGLTGQYF.

About this clonotype: A much larger clone is a single base away; this may be a read error. This sequence joins TRBV12-3 or TRBV12-4 and TRBJ2-1; TRBD2 matches at 14 bases. The CDR3 totals 17 residues. After removal of 4 bases from V and 8 bases from J, the junction contained 10 bases not matched to a gene. This chain's CDR3 is CASSSLRTSGRKHEQFF. CDR3 sequence (DNA): TGTGCCAGCAGTTCTCTCCGGACTAGCGGGAGGAAGCATGAGCAGTTCTTC.

About this clonotype itself: A read error is possible here, since a much larger clone lies one base away. The chain combines TRBV12-3 or TRBV12-4 with TRBJ2-1; no definite D call. The ends were cut back, 5 bases at V and 3 bases at J, with 17 bases in the middle. The CDR3 has 16 residues. The CDR3 spells CASSPQPESFYNEQFF. The DNA for the CDR3 is TGTGCCAGCAGTCCCCAGCCGGAGAGCTTCTACAATGAGCAGTTCTTC.

In this sample, this clonotype is medium-sized. V gene TRBV6-5 combines with J gene TRBJ1-1; 7 bases are a match to TRBD1. The CDR3 sequence is 12 residues long. V lost 4 bases to trimming and J lost 8 bases; unmatched junction nucleotides: 4. Per germline, CDR1 MNHEY and CDR2 SVGAGI. The CDR3 here is CASSSARGEAFF. Written as DNA, the CDR3 is TGTGCCAGCAGTTCGGCCAGGGGGGAAGCTTTCTTT.

The sample holds a few counts of this clonotype. The J gene is TRBJ2-4, the V gene TRBV5-8; 11 nucleotides align to TRBD1. The CDR3 consists of 15 residues. V shed 4 bases, J shed 13 bases, and the junction held 13 bases outside the gene matches. CDR1 and CDR2 from the germline V gene are SGHTS and YDEGEE. CDR3 sequence reads: CASSADRGRDFRQYF. In DNA, the CDR3 is TGTGCCAGCAGCGCGGACAGGGGGCGCGACTTCCGGCAGTACTTC.

As to this clonotype: The junction does not match germline at one end; this may be a read error. This chain connects TRBV20-1 to TRBJ2-1, with 11 bases lining up with TRBD2. This CDR3 has 15 residues. Germline-derived CDR1 and CDR2 are DFQATT and SNEGSKA (reference sequence). DNA of the CDR3: TGCAGTGCCCGAAGGTTAGCGGGGGGGGACAATGAGCAGTGCTTC. Its translation is CSARRLAGGDNEQCF.

Turning to this clonotype: The missing conserved phenylalanine or tryptophan at the end of this CDR3 makes a read error likely. This chain links TRBV20-1 with TRBJ2-7, with 8 bases aligning to TRBD1. Germline CDR1 DFQATT, CDR2 SNEGSKA (reference sequence). This CDR3 region has 12 residues. CDR3 loop: CSYDRGAHEQYL. The CDR3 nucleotides are TGTAGTTACGACAGGGGTGCCCACGAGCAGTACCTC.

The table lists this clonotype with a few counts. The gene calls are TRBV5-4 and TRBJ1-3; D is uncertain. CDR3 length: 12 residues. Germline V gene data show CDR1 as SGHNT and CDR2 as YYREEE (reference sequence). Here the CDR3 DNA reads TGTGGTTCAGGCAACTCTGGAAACACCATATATTTT. Translated: CGSGNSGNTIYF.

Concerning this clonotype: A clone one base away is much larger, so this may be a read error. The chain is built from TRBV11-2 and TRBJ2-3; 11 positions match TRBD2. The V segment lost 7 bases and the J segment 5 bases; nucleotides outside the gene matches: 8. The CDR3 consists of 15 residues. The germline V gene encodes CDR1 SGHAT and CDR2 FQNNGV. CDR3 sequence: CASNLLAGGGDTQYF. CDR3 coding DNA: TGTGCCAGCAACTTGCTAGCGGGAGGAGGAGATACGCAGTATTTT.

On this clonotype itself: A read error may be the cause here, since a much bigger clone is one base away. This chain links TRBV20-1 with TRBJ2-1, with 9 bases aligning to TRBD2. V shed 4 bases and J 7 bases; nucleotides not matched to a gene: 8. The CDR3 contains 14 residues. The germline V gene encodes CDR1 DFQATT and CDR2 SNEGSKA (reference sequence). For the CDR3, the DNA is TGCAGTGCTATAGAGGATAGCGGGAGAAATGAGCAGTTCTTC. It encodes CSAIEDSGRNEQFF.

As regards this clonotype: Since a much larger clone is just one base distant, this may be a read error. The chain combines TRBV20-1 with TRBJ2-7, with 10 bases that match TRBD2. The V segment lost 3 bases and the J segment 4 bases; nucleotides outside the gene matches: 6. Germline assignment: CDR1 DFQATT and CDR2 SNEGSKA (reference sequence). The CDR3 is made up of 14 amino acids. The CDR3 spells CSARALAGQYEQYF. The CDR3 DNA follows: TGCAGTGCTAGGGCACTAGCGGGGCAGTACGAGCAGTACTTC.

This clonotype showed up many times. V is TRBV11-3 and J is TRBJ2-7; D is perhaps TRBD2 (7 bases). Germline V CDR1 and CDR2: SGHNT, YENEEA. The CDR3 has 15 residues. Trimming took off 1 base at V and 7 bases at J, with 17 bases between the two ends. The CDR3 loop is CASSLGGGLRGEQYF. CDR3 nucleotide sequence: TGTGCCAGCAGCTTAGGGGGGGGCCTTCGAGGTGAGCAGTACTTC.

This clonotype was seen many times. At one end, the junction sequence differs from germline, possibly due to a read error. The chain combines TRBV29-1 with TRBJ2-1; no reliable D call. Germline V CDR1 and CDR2: SQVTM, ANQGSEA. The CDR3 spans 13 residues. CDR3 amino acids: CSVEPDTSNQQFF. CDR3 nucleotide sequence: TGCAGCGTTGAACCTGATACGTCCAATCAGCAGTTCTTC.

The chain links TRBV5-4 to TRBJ2-7; D remains ambiguous. Between the trimmed V and J ends, which lost 2 bases and 4 bases, there was a span of 7 bases. This CDR3 is 12 amino acids long. Germline V lookup: CDR1 SGHNT, CDR2 YYREEE (reference sequence). CDR3 residues: CASSFVGYEQYF. The CDR3 DNA reads as TGTGCCAGCAGCTTCGTGGGTTACGAGCAGTACTTC.

Details on this clonotype: The CDR3 carries no conserved terminal phenylalanine or tryptophan, so it likely arises from a read error. J is TRBJ2-1 and V is TRBV6-1; TRBD2 agrees at 8 bases. This CDR3 contains 15 residues. The germline V gene has CDR1 MNHNS and CDR2 SASEGT. CDR3 nucleotide sequence: TGTGTCAGTAGTGAAGCGGGAGATCCCTACAATGAGCAGTTCCTC. As protein: CVSSEAGDPYNEQFL.

About this clonotype itself: Just one base apart from a much larger clone, this may be a read error. The chain couples TRBV6-1 to TRBJ2-7, with D unclear. Germline V gene sequence: CDR1 MNHNS, CDR2 SASEGT. The CDR3 covers 12 residues. Trimming shortened V by 6 bases and J by 0 bases, and 6 bases separated the two germline ends. CDR3 in amino acids: CASSLLSYEQYF. The CDR3 nucleotides read TGTGCCAGCAGCCTTCTCTCCTACGAGCAGTACTTC.

Of note for this clonotype: The junction differs from germline at one of its ends, possibly a read error. The rearrangement joins TRBV11-3 to TRBJ2-1, with D tentatively TRBD1 (5 bases). Germline assignment: CDR1 SGHNT and CDR2 YENEEA. The CDR3 extends over 15 amino acids. CDR3 coding DNA: TGTGCCAGCAGTTTATATGGGGCGGCCTTCAATAAGCAGTTCTTC. As protein: CASSLYGAAFNKQFF.

The genes are TRBV6-2 or TRBV6-3 and TRBJ1-5; D not resolved. CDR3 length equals 12 residues. Germline V gene sequence: CDR1 MNHEY, CDR2 SVGEGT. V shed 4 bases and J shed 3 bases, with 4 bases lying between them. CDR3 bases: TGTGCCAGCAGTTCGAACAATCAGCCCCAGCATTTT. Translation: CASSSNNQPQHF.

About this clonotype: Likely a read error: the CDR3 ends without its conserved phenylalanine or tryptophan. The rearrangement links TRBV6-6 to TRBJ2-5; D is possibly TRBD2 (5 bases). The V end was cut by 6 bases, the J end by 4 bases, with 6 bases between. Germline CDR1 reads MNHNY; CDR2 reads SVGAGI (reference sequence). This CDR3 is built from 11 residues. The CDR3 coding sequence is TGTGCCAGCAGACGGGGAGAGACCCAGTACTTA. Translating gives CASRRGETQYL.